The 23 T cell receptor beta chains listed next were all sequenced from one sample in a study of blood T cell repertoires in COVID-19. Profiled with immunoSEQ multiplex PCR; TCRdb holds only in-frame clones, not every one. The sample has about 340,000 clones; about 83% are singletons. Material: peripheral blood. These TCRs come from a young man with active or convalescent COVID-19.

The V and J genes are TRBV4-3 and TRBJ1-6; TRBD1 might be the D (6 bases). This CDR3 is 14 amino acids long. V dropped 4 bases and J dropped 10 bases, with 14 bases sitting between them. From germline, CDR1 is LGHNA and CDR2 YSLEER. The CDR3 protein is CASSPLAGDSPLHF. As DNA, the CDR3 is TGCGCCAGCAGCCCCTTAGCAGGGGACTCACCCCTCCACTTT.

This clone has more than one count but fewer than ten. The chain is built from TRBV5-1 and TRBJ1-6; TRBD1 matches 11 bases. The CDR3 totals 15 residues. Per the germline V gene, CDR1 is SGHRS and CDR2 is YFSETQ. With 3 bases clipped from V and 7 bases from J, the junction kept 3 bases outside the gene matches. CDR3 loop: CASSWDRGANSPLHF. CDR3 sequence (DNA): TGCGCCAGCAGCTGGGACAGGGGGGCGAATTCACCCCTCCACTTT. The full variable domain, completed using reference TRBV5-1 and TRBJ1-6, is KAGVTQTPRYLIKTRGQQVTLSCSPISGHRSVSWYQQTPGQGLQFLFEYFSETQRNKGNFPGRFSGRQFSNSRSEMNVSTLELGDSALYLCASSWDRGANSPLHFGNGTRLTVT.

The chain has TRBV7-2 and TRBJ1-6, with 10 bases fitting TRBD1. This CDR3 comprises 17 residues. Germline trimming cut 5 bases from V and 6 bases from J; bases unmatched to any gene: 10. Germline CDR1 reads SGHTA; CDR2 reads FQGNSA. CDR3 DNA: TGTGCCAGCAGCAAACAATGGACAGGGGGTGTTAATTCACCCCTCCACTTT. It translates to CASSKQWTGGVNSPLHF.

For the CDR3, the DNA is TGTGCCAGCAGTACGACAGGGTCCTACGAGCAGTACTTC. It is translated as CASSTTGSYEQYF. V usage is TRBV27 and J usage is TRBJ2-7, with 7 bases matching TRBD1. There are 13 residues in the CDR3. Germline CDR1 MNHEY, CDR2 SMNVEV (reference sequence). The J segment lost 1 base and the V segment lost 5 bases, leaving 2 bases of the junction unmatched.

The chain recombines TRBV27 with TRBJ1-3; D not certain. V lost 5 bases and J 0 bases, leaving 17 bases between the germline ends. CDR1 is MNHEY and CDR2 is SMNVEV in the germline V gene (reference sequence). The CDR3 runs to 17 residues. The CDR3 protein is CASSRSGRRFSGNTIYF. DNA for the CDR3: TGTGCCAGCAGTCGTTCCGGCCGGAGATTCTCTGGAAACACCATATATTTT.

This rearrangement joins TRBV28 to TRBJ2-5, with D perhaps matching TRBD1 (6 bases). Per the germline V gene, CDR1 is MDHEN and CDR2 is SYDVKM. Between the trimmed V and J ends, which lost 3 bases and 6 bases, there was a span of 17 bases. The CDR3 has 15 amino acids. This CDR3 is CASSLPPAGVKTQYF. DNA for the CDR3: TGTGCCAGCAGTTTGCCTCCGGCAGGGGTGAAGACCCAGTACTTC.

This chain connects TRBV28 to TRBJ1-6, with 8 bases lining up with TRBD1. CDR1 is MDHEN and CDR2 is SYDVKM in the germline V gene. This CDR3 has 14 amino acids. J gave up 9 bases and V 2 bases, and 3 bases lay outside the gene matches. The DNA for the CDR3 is TGTGCCAGCAGTTTAACACAGGGGGTTTCACCCCTCCACTTT. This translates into CASSLTQGVSPLHF.

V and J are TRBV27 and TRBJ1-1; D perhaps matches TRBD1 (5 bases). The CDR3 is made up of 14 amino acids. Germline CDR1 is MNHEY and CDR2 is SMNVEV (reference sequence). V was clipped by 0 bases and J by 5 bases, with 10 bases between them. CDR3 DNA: TGTGCCAGCAGTTTATCGGGGGGGAGTACTGAAGCTTTCTTT. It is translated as CASSLSGGSTEAFF.

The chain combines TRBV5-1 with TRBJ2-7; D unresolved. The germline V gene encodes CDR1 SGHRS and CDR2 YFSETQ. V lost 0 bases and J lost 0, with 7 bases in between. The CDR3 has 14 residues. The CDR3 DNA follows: TGCGCCAGCAGCTTGGTCCACACCTCCTACGAGCAGTACTTC. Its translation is CASSLVHTSYEQYF.

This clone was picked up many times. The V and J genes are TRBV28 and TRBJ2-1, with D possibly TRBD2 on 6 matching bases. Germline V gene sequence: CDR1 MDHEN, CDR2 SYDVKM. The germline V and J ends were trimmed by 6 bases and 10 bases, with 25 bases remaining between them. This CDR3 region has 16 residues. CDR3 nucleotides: TGTGCCAGCAGGCCTCTCGCGGGACTGGGCCTTGGGGAGCAGTTCTTC. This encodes CASRPLAGLGLGEQFF.

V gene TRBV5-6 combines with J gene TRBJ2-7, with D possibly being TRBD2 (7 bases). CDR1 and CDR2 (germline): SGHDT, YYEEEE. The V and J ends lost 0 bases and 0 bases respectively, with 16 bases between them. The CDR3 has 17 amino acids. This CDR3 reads CASSLEGGADFSYEQYF. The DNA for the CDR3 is TGTGCCAGCAGCTTGGAAGGGGGGGCGGACTTCTCCTACGAGCAGTACTTC.

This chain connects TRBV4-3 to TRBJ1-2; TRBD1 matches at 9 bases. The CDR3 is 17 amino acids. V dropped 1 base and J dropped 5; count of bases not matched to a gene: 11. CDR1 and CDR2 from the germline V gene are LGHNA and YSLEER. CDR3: CASSQGPGTGMGYGYTF. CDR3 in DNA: TGCGCCAGCAGCCAAGGTCCCGGGACAGGGATGGGGTATGGCTACACCTTC.

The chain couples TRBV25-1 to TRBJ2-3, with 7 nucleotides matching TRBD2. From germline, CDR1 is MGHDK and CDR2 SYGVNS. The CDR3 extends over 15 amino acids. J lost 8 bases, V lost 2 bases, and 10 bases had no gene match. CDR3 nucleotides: TGTGCCAGCAGTGAACTGACCTACAGCGGGGCTACGCAGTATTTT. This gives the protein CASSELTYSGATQYF.

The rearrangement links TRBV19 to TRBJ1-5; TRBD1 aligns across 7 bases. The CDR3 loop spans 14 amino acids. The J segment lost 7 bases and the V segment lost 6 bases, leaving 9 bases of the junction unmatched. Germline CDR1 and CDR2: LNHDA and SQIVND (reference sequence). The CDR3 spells CASSGTALTQPQHF. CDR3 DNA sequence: TGTGCCAGTAGCGGGACAGCCCTGACGCAGCCCCAGCATTTT.

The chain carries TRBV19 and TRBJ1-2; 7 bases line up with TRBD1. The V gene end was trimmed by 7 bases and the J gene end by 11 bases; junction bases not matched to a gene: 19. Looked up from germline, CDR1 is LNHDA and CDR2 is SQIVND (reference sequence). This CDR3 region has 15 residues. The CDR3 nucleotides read TGTGCCAGTATCCCCGGGAGGGGGCGTGGACGGGGGTACACCTTC. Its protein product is CASIPGRGRGRGYTF.

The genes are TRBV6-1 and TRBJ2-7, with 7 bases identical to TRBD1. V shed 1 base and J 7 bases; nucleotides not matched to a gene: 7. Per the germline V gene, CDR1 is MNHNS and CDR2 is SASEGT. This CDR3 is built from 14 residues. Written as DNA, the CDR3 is TGTGCCAGCAGTGAAGGACAGGGAGTTTGGGAGCAGTACTTC. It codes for CASSEGQGVWEQYF.

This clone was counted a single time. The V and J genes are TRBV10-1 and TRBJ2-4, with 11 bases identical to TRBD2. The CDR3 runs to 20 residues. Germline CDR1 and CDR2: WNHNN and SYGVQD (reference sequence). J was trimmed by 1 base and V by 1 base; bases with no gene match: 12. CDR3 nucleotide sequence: TGCGCCAGCAGTGAGTGGAGACTAGCGGGGCCGCGGGTGGCCAAAAACATTCAGTACTTC. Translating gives CASSEWRLAGPRVAKNIQYF.

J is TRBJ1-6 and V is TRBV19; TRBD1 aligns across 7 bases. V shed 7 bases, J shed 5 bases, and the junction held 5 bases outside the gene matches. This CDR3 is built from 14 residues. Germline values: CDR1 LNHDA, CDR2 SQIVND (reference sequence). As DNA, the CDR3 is TGTGCCAGTAAGGGCGGGACAGATAATTCACCCCTCCACTTT. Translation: CASKGGTDNSPLHF.

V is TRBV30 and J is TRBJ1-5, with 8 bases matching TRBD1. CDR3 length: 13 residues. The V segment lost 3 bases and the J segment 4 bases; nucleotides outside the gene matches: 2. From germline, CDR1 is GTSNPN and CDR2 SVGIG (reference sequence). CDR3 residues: CAWSNRGNQPQHF. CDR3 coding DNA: TGTGCCTGGAGCAACAGGGGGAATCAGCCCCAGCATTTT.

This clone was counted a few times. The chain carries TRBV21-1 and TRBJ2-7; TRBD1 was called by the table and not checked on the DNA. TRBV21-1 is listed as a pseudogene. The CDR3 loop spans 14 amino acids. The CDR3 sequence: CASSKGTGGDEQYF. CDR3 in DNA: TGTGCCAGCAGCAAAGGGACAGGGGGCGACGAGCAGTACTTC.

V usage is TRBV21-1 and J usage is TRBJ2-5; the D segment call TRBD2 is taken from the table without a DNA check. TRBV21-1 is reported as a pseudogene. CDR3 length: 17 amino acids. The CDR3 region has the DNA TGTGCCAGCAGCTCCTTTCCGGGCGGGGCAAGACAAGAGACCCAGTACTTC. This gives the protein CASSSFPGGARQETQYF.

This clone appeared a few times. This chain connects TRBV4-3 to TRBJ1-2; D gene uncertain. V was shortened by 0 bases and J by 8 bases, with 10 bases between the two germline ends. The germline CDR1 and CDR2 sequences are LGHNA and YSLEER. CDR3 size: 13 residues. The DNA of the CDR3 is TGCGCCAGCAGCCAAGATCGGAGCGGGGGCTACACCTTC. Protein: CASSQDRSGGYTF.

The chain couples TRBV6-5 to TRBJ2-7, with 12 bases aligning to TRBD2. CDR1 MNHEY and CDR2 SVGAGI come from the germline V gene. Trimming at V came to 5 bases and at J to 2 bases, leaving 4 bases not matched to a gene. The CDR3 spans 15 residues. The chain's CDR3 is CASSPSSGRAYEQYF. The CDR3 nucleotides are TGTGCCAGCAGTCCCTCTAGCGGGAGGGCCTACGAGCAGTACTTC.